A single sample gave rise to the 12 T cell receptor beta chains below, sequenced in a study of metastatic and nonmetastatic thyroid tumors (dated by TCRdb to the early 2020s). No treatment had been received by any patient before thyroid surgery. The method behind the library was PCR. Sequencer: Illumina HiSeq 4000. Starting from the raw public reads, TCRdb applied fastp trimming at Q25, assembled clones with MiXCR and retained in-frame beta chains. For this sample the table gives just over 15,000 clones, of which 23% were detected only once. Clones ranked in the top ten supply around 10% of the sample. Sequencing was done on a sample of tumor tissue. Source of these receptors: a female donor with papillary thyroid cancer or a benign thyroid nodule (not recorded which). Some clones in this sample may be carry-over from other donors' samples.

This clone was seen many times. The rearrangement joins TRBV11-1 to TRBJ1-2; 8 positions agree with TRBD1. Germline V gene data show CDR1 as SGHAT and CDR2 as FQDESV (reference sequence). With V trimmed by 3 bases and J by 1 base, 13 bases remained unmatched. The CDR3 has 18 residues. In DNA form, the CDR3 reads TGTGCCAGCAGCTTCCTCCCTGGACAGGGCGGTCGTAACTATGGCTACACCTTC. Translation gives CASSFLPGQGGRNYGYTF.

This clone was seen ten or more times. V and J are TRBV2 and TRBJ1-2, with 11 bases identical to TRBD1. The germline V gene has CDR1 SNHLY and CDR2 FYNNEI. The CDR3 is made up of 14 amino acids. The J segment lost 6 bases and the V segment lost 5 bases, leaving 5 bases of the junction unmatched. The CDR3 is CASSLDRGRDGYTF. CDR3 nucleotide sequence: TGTGCCAGCAGTCTGGACAGGGGGCGAGATGGCTACACCTTC.

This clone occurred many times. CDR3 amino acids: CASSPGLAGGQETQYF. CDR3 sequence (DNA): TGTGCCAGCAGCCCGGGACTAGCAGGGGGGCAAGAGACCCAGTACTTC. The chain combines TRBV9 with TRBJ2-5; 9 bases agree with TRBD2. The junction had 9 bases not matched to a gene; V was cut back by 4 bases and J by 2 bases. The germline V gene encodes CDR1 SGDLS and CDR2 YYNGEE. CDR3 length: 16 residues.

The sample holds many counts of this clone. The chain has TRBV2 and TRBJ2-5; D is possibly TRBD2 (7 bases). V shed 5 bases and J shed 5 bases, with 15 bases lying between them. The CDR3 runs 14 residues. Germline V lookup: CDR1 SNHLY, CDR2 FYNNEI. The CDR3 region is CASSPTGGSETQYF. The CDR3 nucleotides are TGTGCCAGCAGTCCCACGGGGGGCAGCGAGACCCAGTACTTC.

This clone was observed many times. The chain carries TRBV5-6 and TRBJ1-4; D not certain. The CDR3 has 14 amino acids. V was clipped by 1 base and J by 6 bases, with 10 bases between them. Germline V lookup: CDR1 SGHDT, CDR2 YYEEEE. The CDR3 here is CASSLRGVDEKLFF. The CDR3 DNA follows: TGTGCCAGCAGCTTGCGGGGAGTGGATGAAAAACTGTTTTTT.

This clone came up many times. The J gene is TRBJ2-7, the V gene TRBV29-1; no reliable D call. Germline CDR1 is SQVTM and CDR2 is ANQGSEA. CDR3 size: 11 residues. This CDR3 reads CSGATSYEQYF. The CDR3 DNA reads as TGCAGTGGCGCTACGTCCTACGAGCAGTACTTC.

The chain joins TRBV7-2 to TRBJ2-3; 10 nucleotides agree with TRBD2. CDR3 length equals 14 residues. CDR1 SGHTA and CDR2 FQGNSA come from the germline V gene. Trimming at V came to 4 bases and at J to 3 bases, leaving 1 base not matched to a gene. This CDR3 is CASSWGLATDTQYF. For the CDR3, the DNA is TGTGCCAGCAGCTGGGGACTAGCGACAGATACGCAGTATTTT.

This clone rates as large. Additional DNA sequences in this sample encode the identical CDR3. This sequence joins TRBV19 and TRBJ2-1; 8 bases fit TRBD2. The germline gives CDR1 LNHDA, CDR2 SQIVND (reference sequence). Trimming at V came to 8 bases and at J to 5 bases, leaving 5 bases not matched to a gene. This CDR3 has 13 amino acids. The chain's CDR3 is CASRGGSDNEQFF. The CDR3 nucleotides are TGTGCCAGTCGCGGGGGGTCCGACAATGAGCAGTTCTTC.

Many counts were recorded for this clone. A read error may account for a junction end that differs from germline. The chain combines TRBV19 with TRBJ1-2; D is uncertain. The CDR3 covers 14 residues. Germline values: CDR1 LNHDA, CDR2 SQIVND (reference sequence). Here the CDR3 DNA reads TGTGCCAGTGGACGGACGGAGAATAACTATGGCTGCACCTTC. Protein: CASGRTENNYGCTF.

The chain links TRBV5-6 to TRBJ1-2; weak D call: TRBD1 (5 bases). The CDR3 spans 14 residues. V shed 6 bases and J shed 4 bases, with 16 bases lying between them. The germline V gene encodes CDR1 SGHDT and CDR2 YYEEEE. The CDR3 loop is CASTTGGGGYGYTF. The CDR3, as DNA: TGTGCCAGCACCACAGGTGGGGGTGGCTATGGCTACACCTTC. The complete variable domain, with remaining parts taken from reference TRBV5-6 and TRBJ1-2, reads DAGVTQSPTHLIKTRGQQVTLRCSPKSGHDTVSWYQQALGQGPQFIFQYYEEEERQRGNFPDRFSGHQFPNYSSELNVNALLLGDSALYLCASTTGGGGYGYTFGSGTRLTVV.

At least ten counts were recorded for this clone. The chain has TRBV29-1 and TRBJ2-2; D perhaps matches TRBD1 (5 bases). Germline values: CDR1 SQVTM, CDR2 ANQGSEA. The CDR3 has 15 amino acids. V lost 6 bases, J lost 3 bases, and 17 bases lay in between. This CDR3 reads CSVHGSGLDTGELFF. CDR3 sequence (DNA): TGCAGCGTCCACGGGTCAGGGTTAGACACCGGGGAGCTGTTTTTT.

The CDR3, as DNA: TGTGCCAGTAGCGGACGGCTGGGGGCAAGTACTGAAGCTTTCTTT. As protein: CASSGRLGASTEAFF. This chain links TRBV11-2 with TRBJ1-1; D might be TRBD1 (6 bases). The CDR3 is 15 residues long. From germline, CDR1 is SGHAT and CDR2 FQNNGV. V was shortened by 9 bases and J by 5 bases, with 22 bases between the two germline ends.